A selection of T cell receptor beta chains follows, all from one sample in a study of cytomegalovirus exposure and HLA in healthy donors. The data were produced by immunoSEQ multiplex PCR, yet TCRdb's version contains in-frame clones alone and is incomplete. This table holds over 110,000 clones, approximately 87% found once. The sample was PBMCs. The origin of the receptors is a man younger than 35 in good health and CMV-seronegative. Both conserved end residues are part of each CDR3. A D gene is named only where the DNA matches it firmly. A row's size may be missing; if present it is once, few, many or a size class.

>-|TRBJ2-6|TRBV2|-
TGTGCCAGCAGTTCGTATCCTGGGGCCAACGTCCTGACTTTC
CASSSYPGANVLTF
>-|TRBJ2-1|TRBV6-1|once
TGTGCCAGCAGTGGTAGAGACAATGAGCAGTTCTTC
CASSGRDNEQFF
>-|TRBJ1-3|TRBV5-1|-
TGCGCCAGCAGTTCCTTCTCTGGAAACACCATATATTTT
CASSSFSGNTIYF
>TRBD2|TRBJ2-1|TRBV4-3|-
TGCGCCAGCAGCCAAACCACCATAGCGGGAGGGTTCAATGAGCAGTTCTTC
CASSQTTIAGGFNEQFF
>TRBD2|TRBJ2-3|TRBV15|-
TGTGCCACCAGCGGAGGAGGTAGCGGGAGGCCAAACCCCGGGACAGATACGCAGTATTTT
CATSGGGSGRPNPGTDTQYF
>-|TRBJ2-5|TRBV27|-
TGTGCCAGCAGTTTAAGGGCAGGGTCGAAGACCCAGTACTTC
CASSLRAGSKTQYF
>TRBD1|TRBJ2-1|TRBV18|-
TGTGCCAGCTCTACGGACAGGGACAATGAGCAGTTCTTC
CASSTDRDNEQFF
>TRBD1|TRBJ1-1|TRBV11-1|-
TGTGCCAGCAGCTCCTGGACAGGAAAAAACACTGAAGCTTTCTTT
CASSSWTGKNTEAFF
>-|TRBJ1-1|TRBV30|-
TGTGCCTGGAGTGTACAGGGGAACACTGAAGCTTTCTTT
CAWSVQGNTEAFF
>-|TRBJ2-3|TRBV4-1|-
TGCGCCAGCAGCCAAGGTCCCGCCGATAGAACGCAGTATTTT
CASSQGPADRTQYF
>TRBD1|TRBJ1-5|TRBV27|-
TGTGCCAGCAGTATACAGGGGGCGGATCAGCCCCAGCATTTT
CASSIQGADQPQHF